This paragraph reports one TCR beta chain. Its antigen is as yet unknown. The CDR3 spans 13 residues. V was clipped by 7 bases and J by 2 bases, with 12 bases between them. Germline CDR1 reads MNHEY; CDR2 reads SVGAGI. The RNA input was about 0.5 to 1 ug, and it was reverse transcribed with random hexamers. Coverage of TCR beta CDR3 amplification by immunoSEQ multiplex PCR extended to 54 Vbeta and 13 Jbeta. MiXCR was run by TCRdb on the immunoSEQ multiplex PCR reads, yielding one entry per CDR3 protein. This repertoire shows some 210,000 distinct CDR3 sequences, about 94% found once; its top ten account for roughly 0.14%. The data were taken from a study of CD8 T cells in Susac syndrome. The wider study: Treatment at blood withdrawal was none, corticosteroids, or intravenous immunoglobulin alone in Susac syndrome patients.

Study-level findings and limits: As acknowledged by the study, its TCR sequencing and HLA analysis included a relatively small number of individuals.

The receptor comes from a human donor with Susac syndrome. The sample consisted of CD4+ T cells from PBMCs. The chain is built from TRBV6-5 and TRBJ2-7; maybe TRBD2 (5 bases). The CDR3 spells CASTSEGTYEQYF. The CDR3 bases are TGTGCCAGCACTTCCGAGGGAACCTACGAGCAGTACTTC.